These T cell receptor beta chains were read from a single sample in a study of HIV-infected patients and healthy controls. TCRdb re-derived calls from the 5' RACE reads in MiXCR, one entry per CDR3 protein. The sample contains more than 15,000 distinct CDR3 sequences, 5.5% of which appear only once. The material sequenced was blood. The receptors stem from an adult in good health. CDR3s include the opening cysteine and the closing phenylalanine or tryptophan. D genes are given only for firm matches. Expanded clones are given a class, and other clones once, few, many or no size at all.

length,V,size,J,D,DNA,CDR3
14,TRBV18,many,TRBJ1-1,.,TGTGCCAGCTCACCCGCTGTAAAACGCACTGAAGCTTTCTTT,CASSPAVKRTEAFF
15,TRBV6-6,.,TRBJ2-1,TRBD1,TGTGCCAGCAGTTCCGGGACAGGGGTCTTTAATGAGCAGTTCTTC,CASSSGTGVFNEQFF
14,TRBV9,many,TRBJ1-5,.,TGTGCCAGCAGCGCCAGGGCTAGCAATCAGCCCCAGCATTTT,CASSARASNQPQHF
9,TRBV27,many,TRBJ1-1,.,TGTGCCAGCAAAACGGGAGCTTTCTTT,CASKTGAFF
14,TRBV9,few,TRBJ2-5,TRBD2,TGTGCCAGCAGCGTGACTAGCTCAGGAGAGACCCAGTACTTC,CASSVTSSGETQYF
16,TRBV19,many,TRBJ2-1,TRBD2,TGTGCCAGTAGTACGATAGCGGGGACTGGCTACAATGAGCAGTTCTTC,CASSTIAGTGYNEQFF
12,TRBV29-1,many,TRBJ2-7,.,TGCAGCGTTGAAGGCTCGCGGTACGAGCAGTACTTC,CSVEGSRYEQYF
17,TRBV10-3,many,TRBJ2-5,TRBD2,TGTGCCACCGCACCGGGACTAGCGGGGGGGCTTGGAGAGACCCAGTACTTC,CATAPGLAGGLGETQYF
14,TRBV28,many,TRBJ1-5,TRBD1,TGTGCCAGCATTGACAGGGGGTACAATCAGCCCCAGCATTTT,CASIDRGYNQPQHF
19,TRBV28,many,TRBJ1-5,TRBD1,TGTGCCAGCAGCCCACTCGTTACAGGGGCCGAGGCTAGCAATCAGCCCCAGCATTTT,CASSPLVTGAEASNQPQHF
16,TRBV14,many,TRBJ2-3,.,TGTGCCAGCAGCCAAGATATCGGCACTTCCACAGATACGCAGTATTTT,CASSQDIGTSTDTQYF
14,TRBV20-1,many,TRBJ2-6,.,TGCAGTGCAAGGTTGTTCTCTGGGGCCAACGTCCTGACTTTC,CSARLFSGANVLTF
15,TRBV5-1,many,TRBJ1-5,TRBD1,TGCGCCAGCAGCCCAACGGGACAGTATAATCAGCCCCAGCATTTT,CASSPTGQYNQPQHF
14,TRBV7-9,many,TRBJ2-3,.,TGTGCCAGCGTATTAGGAGATTCCACAGATACGCAGTATTTT,CASVLGDSTDTQYF
14,TRBV3-1,many,TRBJ2-5,.,TGTGCCAGCAGCCAAGATCACGAGGGAGAGACCCAGTACTTC,CASSQDHEGETQYF
13,TRBV6-5,medium-sized,TRBJ2-3,.,TGTGCCAGCAGCGGACAGAGCACAGATACGCAGTATTTT,CASSGQSTDTQYF
15,TRBV12-3/TRBV12-4,few,TRBJ2-7,.,TGTGCCAGCAGTTTAGCGCCGGGCCCTGCCTACGAGCAGTACTTC,CASSLAPGPAYEQYF
16,TRBV7-6,many,TRBJ1-6,.,TGTGCCAGCAGCTTAGTCGACGGGAGGAGGGATTCACCCCTCCACTTT,CASSLVDGRRDSPLHF
13,TRBV5-4,many,TRBJ2-1,.,TGTGCCAGCAGCCAGGCGAGCCTCAATGAGCAGTTCTTC,CASSQASLNEQFF
13,TRBV19,many,TRBJ1-1,.,TGTGCCAGCAGTGAAACTATGAACACTGAAGCTTTCTTT,CASSETMNTEAFF
14,TRBV3-1,many,TRBJ2-3,TRBD2,TGTGCCAGCAGCCAAGGACTAGCGGGGGGCCCGCAGTATTTT,CASSQGLAGGPQYF
15,TRBV29-1,many,TRBJ1-1,TRBD1,TGCAGCGTCGGAAGGACAGGCAACCTTAACACTGAAGCTTTCTTT,CSVGRTGNLNTEAFF
15,TRBV7-9,.,TRBJ1-2,.,TGTGCCAGCAGCTTCCTTAGCTACGGACAGATTGGCTACACCTTC,CASSFLSYGQIGYTF
15,TRBV6-2/TRBV6-3,medium-sized,TRBJ2-1,TRBD1,TGTGCCAGCAGTTACTCGGACAGGCGCCTAAATGAGCAGTTCTTC,CASSYSDRRLNEQFF
13,TRBV5-4,many,TRBJ2-3,.,TGTGCCAGCAGCTGGGACAGCACAGATACGCAGTATTTT,CASSWDSTDTQYF
12,TRBV7-3,many,TRBJ2-3,.,TGTGCCAGCAGCTTATCGTCAGATACGCAGTATTTT,CASSLSSDTQYF
12,TRBV29-1,few,TRBJ1-5,.,TGCAGCGCGTCGTGGGGGGGCCAGCCCCAGCATTTT,CSASWGGQPQHF
16,TRBV14,many,TRBJ2-3,TRBD2,TGTGCCAGCAGCCAAGGACTAGCGCGCAGCACAGATACGCAGTATTTT,CASSQGLARSTDTQYF
14,TRBV5-1,many,TRBJ1-1,.,TGCGCCAGCAGCGGGGCTCATCGGAACACTGAAGCTTTCTTT,CASSGAHRNTEAFF
13,TRBV20-1,many,TRBJ1-4,.,TGCAGTGCTAGGGGCGGCCAGGGGGAAAAACTGTTTTTT,CSARGGQGEKLFF
22,TRBV7-9,many,TRBJ2-3,.,TGTGCCAGCAGCCCCACCGGGACCCGGGGGAGTGTTACCGGATGGGGGGCAGATACGCAGTATTTT,CASSPTGTRGSVTGWGADTQYF
16,TRBV18,many,TRBJ2-7,TRBD1,TGTGCCAGCTCTTCCCCCCGGGACAGGGCGAGTAACGAGCAGTACTTC,CASSSPRDRASNEQYF
12,TRBV29-1,many,TRBJ2-3,TRBD1,TGCAGCCAAGACAGGGGCGGGGATACGCAGTATTTT,CSQDRGGDTQYF
13,TRBV20-1,many,TRBJ1-1,.,TGCAGTGCTAGCGGGGGGGAGGTGCCTGAAGCTTTCTTT,CSASGGEVPEAFF
13,TRBV12-3/TRBV12-4,many,TRBJ2-1,.,TGTGCCAGCAAGGAGAGCTCCTACAATGAGCAGTTCTTC,CASKESSYNEQFF
15,TRBV19,many,TRBJ1-2,TRBD1,TGTGCCAGTAGTCTCGACCACGGGACAGGCTATGGCTACACCTTC,CASSLDHGTGYGYTF
12,TRBV5-6,many,TRBJ1-2,.,TGTGCCAGCAGCTTCCCAGGGGTTGGCTACACCTTC,CASSFPGVGYTF
17,TRBV4-2,many,TRBJ2-3,TRBD2,TGTGCCAGCAGCCAACGTCTAGCGGGGGGAACGACAGATACGCAGTATTTT,CASSQRLAGGTTDTQYF
17,TRBV27,.,TRBJ1-6,TRBD1,TGTGCCAGCAGTTCCCCCCTTAGGGACAGGGGGACTTCACCCCTCCACTTT,CASSSPLRDRGTSPLHF
15,TRBV19,many,TRBJ2-1,TRBD2,TGTGCCACCCGTCTATGGACTAGCGGGGGTACTGAGCAGTTCTTC,CATRLWTSGGTEQFF
18,TRBV7-2,many,TRBJ2-6,.,TGTGCCAGCAGCTTGTGGGGGGCTGGGTCCTCTGGGGCCAACGTCCTGACTTTC,CASSLWGAGSSGANVLTF
16,TRBV28,.,TRBJ2-3,.,TGTGCCAGCAGTTTTCTTCAGGGAACGGTTACAGATACGCAGTATTTT,CASSFLQGTVTDTQYF
16,TRBV6-6,many,TRBJ1-1,.,TGTGCCAGCAGTTACTCGGCTTTGGTCGGGGACACTGAAGCTTTCTTT,CASSYSALVGDTEAFF
15,TRBV7-9,many,TRBJ2-3,.,TGTGCCAGCAGCCTCCGCGTGGGGGCCCAAGATACGCAGTATTTT,CASSLRVGAQDTQYF
18,TRBV7-2,many,TRBJ2-4,.,TGTGCCAGCAGCTTAGTTGTCTGGACGGGGGAGGCCAAAAACATTCAGTACTTC,CASSLVVWTGEAKNIQYF
17,TRBV5-4,many,TRBJ2-5,TRBD2,TGTGCCAGCAGTCAAGGACTAGCGGGGAAAAGGCGAGAGACCCAGTACTTC,CASSQGLAGKRRETQYF
13,TRBV29-1,medium-sized,TRBJ2-3,.,TGCAGCGTTGGCGCAGGAAGCACAGATACGCAGTATTTT,CSVGAGSTDTQYF
14,TRBV7-2,medium-sized,TRBJ2-7,.,TGTGCCAGCAGCCGTCTAGGGGGAACCTACGAGCAGTACTTC,CASSRLGGTYEQYF
14,TRBV7-2,many,TRBJ1-1,.,TGTGCCAGCAGCTTAGCGGGCTGGGGGGCGGAAGCTTTCTTT,CASSLAGWGAEAFF
13,TRBV7-3,many,TRBJ2-1,.,TGTGCCAGCAGTTCCCCGCCCGGTAGTGAGCAGTTCTTC,CASSSPPGSEQFF
15,TRBV20-1,many,TRBJ2-2,.,TGCAGTGCTAGAGGGCACCAGATGGGCACCGGGGAGCTGTTTTTT,CSARGHQMGTGELFF
15,TRBV20-1,.,TRBJ1-1,TRBD1,TGCAGTGCTAACACGGGACAGGGGGACGCCGGTCTGGCTTTCTTT,CSANTGQGDAGLAFF
13,TRBV7-3,medium-sized,TRBJ1-1,.,TGTGCCAGCAGCGCCAGGGTGAACACTGAAGCTTTCTTT,CASSARVNTEAFF
15,TRBV12-3/TRBV12-4,many,TRBJ2-1,TRBD2,TGTGCCAGCAGTACCGGGACTAGCGGGTACAATGAGCAGTTCTTC,CASSTGTSGYNEQFF
15,TRBV10-3,many,TRBJ1-1,TRBD1,TGTGCCACATCCGGGACAGGCTCCTCAAACACTGAAGCTTTCTTT,CATSGTGSSNTEAFF